This T cell receptor beta chain was captured in a study of cytomegalovirus exposure and HLA in healthy donors. Here immunoSEQ multiplex PCR was the method, and the copy in TCRdb shows in-frame clones only, minus some. Among 130,000 or so clones listed, 85% to 90% were seen once. Findings of the study overall: Reports showed the classifier diagnosing cytomegalovirus status with high specificity and sensitivity.

Germline-derived CDR1 and CDR2 are SGHRS and YFSETQ. This CDR3 is built from 16 residues. The ends lost 0 bases at V and 2 bases at J; junction bases unmatched: 6. As regards this clone: The antigen remains undetermined.

The V call is TRBV5-1, the J call TRBJ2-3; TRBD2 matches 7 bases. The sample was PBMCs. The TCR sequence derives from a man aged 25 to 45 in good health and CMV-seronegative. The CDR3 loop is CASSLATSGNTDTQYF. The CDR3 DNA is TGCGCCAGCAGCTTGGCCACGAGCGGGAACACAGATACGCAGTATTTT.